The 10 T cell receptor beta chains given below trace back to one sample, sequenced in a study of CD8+CD57+ T cells in acquired aplastic anemia. Patients picked for sequencing had shown CD8+CD57+ cell expansion detected by flow cytometry. The template for TCR beta VDJ and CDR3 sequence profiling was genomic DNA. TCRdb itself ran the reads through MiXCR, one entry per CDR3 protein. The sample holds a few hundred thousand distinct CDR3 sequences, around 30% seen once. Sequenced input: sorted CD4+, CD8+, or CD8+CD57+ T cells (not recorded which) from PBMCs. Receptor source: a human donor with aplastic anemia.

This clonotype has ten or more counts. The CDR3 coding sequence is TGCAGTGCTAGTTTGGGAACTCTCGGCTACACCTTC. Translation: CSASLGTLGYTF. The J gene is TRBJ1-2, the V gene TRBV20-1; D is ambiguous. The CDR3 extends over 12 amino acids. In germline, CDR1 is DFQATT, CDR2 SNEGSKA (reference sequence). V was trimmed by 3 bases and J by 8 bases, leaving 13 bases between them.

The gene calls are TRBV19 and TRBJ1-5; TRBD1 matches at 8 bases. The CDR3 length is 15 residues. The V gene's germline CDR1 is LNHDA and CDR2 SQIVND (reference sequence). After removal of 7 bases from V and 5 bases from J, the junction contained 10 bases not matched to a gene. In DNA, the CDR3 is TGTGCCAGTACCCACCAGGGGGCAGGCTATCAGCCCCAGCATTTT. Translating it yields CASTHQGAGYQPQHF.

The genes are TRBV11-2 and TRBJ2-1, with TRBD1 identical over 9 bases. The CDR3 is made up of 14 amino acids. With V trimmed by 6 bases and J by 8 bases, 8 bases remained unmatched. Germline CDR1 SGHAT, CDR2 FQNNGV. The CDR3 here is CASRIGQGTDEQFF. DNA of the CDR3: TGTGCCAGCAGAATAGGACAGGGGACCGATGAGCAGTTCTTC.

Only a few counts were recorded for this clonotype. CDR3 sequence reads: CASSFQSSSNPSEQYF. In DNA form, the CDR3 reads TGTGCCAGCAGTTTCCAGTCGTCGTCTAATCCCTCCGAGCAGTACTTC. The J gene is TRBJ2-7, the V gene TRBV28, with unresolved D. V lost 3 bases to trimming and J lost 6 bases, with 21 bases between them. The length of the CDR3 is 16 residues. CDR1 and CDR2 from the germline V gene are MDHEN and SYDVKM. Drawing the rest from reference TRBV28 and TRBJ2-7, the complete variable domain is DVKVTQSSRYLVKRTGEKVFLECVQDMDHENMFWYRQDPGLGLRLIYFSYDVKMKEKGDIPEGYSVSREKKERFSLILESASTNQTSMYLCASSFQSSSNPSEQYFGPGTRLTVT.

Regarding this clonotype: This may be a read error, as it is one base from a much larger clone. For the CDR3, the DNA is TGTGCCAGCGGCGAGGACAGGGGAGGCTTCGAGCAGTACTTC. This gives the protein CASGEDRGGFEQYF. The V and J genes are TRBV6-1 and TRBJ2-7, with 9 bases matching TRBD1. This CDR3 has 14 amino acids. V trimming: 8 bases; J trimming: 6 bases; junction bases outside the gene matches: 11. Germline loops: CDR1 MNHNS, CDR2 SASEGT.

This clonotype was detected a few times. The J gene is TRBJ2-7, the V gene TRBV4-2; 10 bases agree with TRBD1. The CDR3 spans 15 residues. The V and J ends lost 3 bases and 3 bases, in that order; junction bases with no gene match: 5. Germline CDR1 is LGHNA and CDR2 is YNFKEQ. The DNA of the CDR3 is TGTGCCAGCAGCCACCGGACAGGGGGTAACTACGAGCAGTACTTC. Encoded protein: CASSHRTGGNYEQYF.

V usage is TRBV7-9 and J usage is TRBJ2-1; the D is unclear. This CDR3 spans 13 amino acids. The V gene's germline CDR1 is SEHNR and CDR2 FQNEAQ (reference sequence). The ends were cut back, 6 bases at V and 7 bases at J, with 13 bases in the middle. CDR3 in amino acids: CASRLRTYNEQFF. The CDR3 nucleotides are TGTGCCAGCAGGTTACGGACGTATAATGAGCAGTTCTTC.

This clonotype was picked up a small number of times. The chain has TRBV4-1 and TRBJ2-1; 7 nucleotides agree with TRBD2. V dropped 0 bases and J dropped 7; count of bases not matched to a gene: 15. CDR3 size: 18 residues. Germline CDR1 is MGHRA and CDR2 is YSYEKL. The CDR3 nucleotides read TGCGCCAGCAGCCAAGATAATACCGGGACTACCGGATTTAATGAGCAGTTCTTC. It specifies CASSQDNTGTTGFNEQFF.

Remarks on this clonotype: A read error may explain this, as a much larger clone is one base away. The J gene is TRBJ2-7, the V gene TRBV6-1; tentative D call: TRBD2 (6 bases). The V end lost 7 bases, the J end lost 5 bases, and 15 bases lay between the germline ends. Germline V gene data show CDR1 as MNHNS and CDR2 as SASEGT. The CDR3 has 13 residues. The CDR3 protein is CASTRRAGHEQYF. CDR3 nucleotides: TGTGCCAGCACGCGTCGAGCGGGCCACGAGCAGTACTTC.

On this clonotype: Relative to the germline gene, one junction end is altered; a read error may explain this. The chain couples TRBV20-1 to TRBJ2-3; the match to TRBD2 covers 10 bases. Germline V gene data show CDR1 as DFQATT and CDR2 as SNEGSKA (reference sequence). There are 15 residues in the CDR3. This CDR3 reads CSARSLAGAADAQYF. In DNA, the CDR3 is TGCAGTGCTAGAAGCCTAGCGGGGGCGGCAGATGCGCAGTATTTT.